Below, 15 T cell receptor beta chains from the same sample are listed, as sequenced in a study of vaccination and CD4 T cells after COVID-19. The treatment is: roughly 11-day PBMC culture with coronavirus spike peptide pools or control peptides (ViraFEST assay). Their recognized antigens are unknown. Oncomine TCR Beta short-read sequencing was applied to DNA from cultured CD4+ T cells. TCRdb analysed the PCR reads with MiXCR anew, one entry per CDR3 protein. The sample shows 15,000 to 20,000 distinct CDR3 sequences, more than 25% of them seen only once. Source material: cultured CD4+ T cells from blood. These TCRs come from a human donor with COVID-19.

The chain carries TRBV6-7 and TRBJ1-4; 7 positions agree with TRBD1. TRBV6-7 is flagged as an ORF with uncertain function. Trimming took 5 bases from V and 8 from J; bases not matched to a gene: 8. CDR3 length: 14 residues. CDR3 sequence reads: CASSDGTVIEKLFF. The CDR3 DNA is TGTGCCAGCAGTGACGGGACAGTGATAGAAAAACTGTTTTTT.

This clonotype appeared a few times. The rearrangement joins TRBV2 to TRBJ1-5; TRBD1 matches at 8 bases. Germline V gives CDR1 SNHLY, CDR2 FYNNEI. V shed 6 bases, J shed 6 bases, and the junction held 1 base outside the gene matches. The CDR3 covers 12 residues. This CDR3 reads CASSQGAQPQHF. The CDR3 bases are TGTGCCAGCAGCCAGGGGGCTCAGCCCCAGCATTTT.

The V call is TRBV7-8, the J call TRBJ2-3; no definite D call. In germline, CDR1 is SGHVS, CDR2 FQNEAQ. There are 13 residues in the CDR3. V lost 2 bases, J lost 2 bases, and 5 bases lay in between. The CDR3 protein is CASSLSYTDTQYF. The CDR3, as DNA: TGTGCCAGCAGCTTATCGTACACAGATACGCAGTATTTT.

This clonotype was observed a handful of times. CDR3: CSARPLYSGGALRTDTQYF. Here the CDR3 DNA reads TGCAGTGCTAGGCCCCTTTATAGCGGGGGGGCACTACGCACAGATACGCAGTATTTT. The chain uses TRBV20-1 and TRBJ2-3; 11 bases match TRBD2. Per germline, CDR1 DFQATT and CDR2 SNEGSKA (reference sequence). After removal of 3 bases from V and 1 base from J, the junction contained 15 bases not matched to a gene. This CDR3 has 19 amino acids.

The chain joins TRBV20-1 to TRBJ2-3; tentatively, D is TRBD2 (5 bases). Germline CDR1 is DFQATT and CDR2 is SNEGSKA (reference sequence). The CDR3 totals 13 residues. Trimming removed 6 bases at V and 7 bases at J, with 17 bases between. DNA of the CDR3: TGCAGTGCGGCTACGGGATCCGCCAATACGCAGTATTTT. Protein product: CSAATGSANTQYF.

V and J are TRBV12-3 or TRBV12-4 and TRBJ1-2; D remains unclear. V was cut by 3 bases and J by 1 base, with 9 bases left in between. The CDR3 totals 14 residues. CDR3 amino acids: CASSFSAINYGYTF. In DNA, the CDR3 is TGTGCCAGCAGTTTCTCAGCTATTAACTATGGCTACACCTTC.

The gene calls are TRBV7-2 and TRBJ2-2; D is possibly TRBD1 (5 bases). The ends were cut back, 3 bases at V and 6 bases at J, with 14 bases in the middle. There are 15 residues in the CDR3. Looked up from germline, CDR1 is SGHTA and CDR2 is FQGNSA. The CDR3 DNA reads TGTGCCAGCAGCTTTCGCAGGGCGGCCCCCGGGGAGCTGTTTTTT. Translating gives CASSFRRAAPGELFF.

By sample fraction, this clonotype is medium-sized (0.01 to 0.1%). The chain has TRBV6-7 and TRBJ1-2, with a weak D call TRBD1 (5 bases). TRBV6-7 is sorted into the ORF group, with uncertain function. V was cut by 0 bases and J by 4 bases, with 18 bases left in between. This CDR3 is built from 17 residues. The CDR3 DNA reads TGTGCCAGCAGTTACTCGTGGGGCACTGGGGAGGGCTATGGCTACACCTTC. Translating gives CASSYSWGTGEGYGYTF.

This clonotype has more than one count but fewer than ten. The J gene is TRBJ1-5, the V gene TRBV19, with 10 bases matching TRBD1. This CDR3 region has 16 residues. The germline V gene encodes CDR1 LNHDA and CDR2 SQIVND (reference sequence). V was clipped by 1 base and J by 1 base; unmatched bases: 1. CDR3 protein: CASSIAGQGSNQPQHF. The CDR3 DNA reads TGTGCCAGTAGTATAGCGGGACAGGGGAGCAATCAGCCCCAGCATTTT.

The rearrangement links TRBV5-1 to TRBJ1-2, with 7 bases matching TRBD1. V lost 4 bases, J lost 4 bases, and 10 bases stayed unmatched. From germline, CDR1 is SGHRS and CDR2 YFSETQ. The CDR3 has 15 residues. Here the CDR3 DNA reads TGCGCCAGCAGCCGAGCGACAGGGCTTGGCTATGGCTACACCTTC. Amino acids: CASSRATGLGYGYTF.

The CDR3: CASSYVDMNTEAFF. The CDR3 nucleotides read TGTGCCAGCAGTTACGTCGACATGAACACTGAAGCTTTCTTT. This chain uses TRBV6-5 with TRBJ1-1; D is uncertain. Germline-derived CDR1 and CDR2 are MNHEY and SVGAGI. Trimming shortened V by 2 bases and J by 0 bases, and 7 bases separated the two germline ends. This CDR3 spans 14 amino acids.

V gene TRBV20-1 combines with J gene TRBJ1-6, with 7 nucleotides matching TRBD1. V dropped 3 bases and J dropped 7; count of bases not matched to a gene: 15. Germline V CDR1 and CDR2: DFQATT, SNEGSKA (reference sequence). The CDR3 is 17 amino acids. CDR3 coding DNA: TGCAGTGCTAGGGGGGGAGTGACAGGGACCGCCAATTCACCCCTCCACTTT. Translation: CSARGGVTGTANSPLHF.

The chain is built from TRBV5-1 and TRBJ2-5; 9 nucleotides line up with TRBD2. The length of the CDR3 is 15 residues. Germline CDR1 is SGHRS and CDR2 is YFSETQ. V lost 2 bases and J lost 5; bases outside the gene matches: 7. The CDR3 DNA is TGCGCCAGCAGCTTAGGTGGCGGGGGGGCGGAGACCCAGTACTTC. This translates into CASSLGGGGAETQYF.

This clonotype turned up a few times. The rearrangement uses TRBV10-3 and TRBJ2-1; 12 nucleotides match TRBD2. CDR1 is ENHRY, CDR2 SYGVKD, per germline. The CDR3 has 15 amino acids. Unmatched junction bases numbered 0, after V lost 2 bases and J lost 4 bases. CDR3 loop: CAISELAGGYNEQFF. In DNA, the CDR3 is TGTGCCATCAGTGAGCTAGCGGGGGGGTACAATGAGCAGTTCTTC.

Only a few counts were recorded for this clonotype. The chain links TRBV2 to TRBJ1-5; 10 nucleotides align to TRBD1. The trim removed 6 bases at V and 7 bases at J, leaving 6 bases unmatched. The length of the CDR3 is 14 residues. Germline CDR1 SNHLY, CDR2 FYNNEI. The CDR3 DNA follows: TGTGCCAGCAGACTCGGGACAGGGGACCAGCCCCAGCATTTT. Protein product: CASRLGTGDQPQHF.